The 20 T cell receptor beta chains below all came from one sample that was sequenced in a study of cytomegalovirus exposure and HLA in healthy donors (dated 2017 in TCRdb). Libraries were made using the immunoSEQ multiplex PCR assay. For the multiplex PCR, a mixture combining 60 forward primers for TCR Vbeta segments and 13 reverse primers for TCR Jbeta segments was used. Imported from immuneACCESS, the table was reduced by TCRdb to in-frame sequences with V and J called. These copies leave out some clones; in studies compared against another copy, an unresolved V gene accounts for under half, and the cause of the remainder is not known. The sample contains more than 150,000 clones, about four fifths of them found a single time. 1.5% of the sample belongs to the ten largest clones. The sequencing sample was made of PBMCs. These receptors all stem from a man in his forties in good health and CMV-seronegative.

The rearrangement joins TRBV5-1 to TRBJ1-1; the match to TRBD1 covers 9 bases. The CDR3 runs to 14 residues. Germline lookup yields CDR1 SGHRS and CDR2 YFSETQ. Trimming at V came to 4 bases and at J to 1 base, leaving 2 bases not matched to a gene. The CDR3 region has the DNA TGCGCCAGCAGCATACAGGGGGCGAACACTGAAGCTTTCTTT. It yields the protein CASSIQGANTEAFF.

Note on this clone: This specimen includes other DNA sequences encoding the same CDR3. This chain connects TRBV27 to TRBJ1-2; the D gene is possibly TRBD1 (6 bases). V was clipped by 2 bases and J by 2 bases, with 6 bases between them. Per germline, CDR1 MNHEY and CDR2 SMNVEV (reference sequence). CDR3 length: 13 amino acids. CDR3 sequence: CASSLTGNYGYTF. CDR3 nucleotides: TGTGCCAGCAGTTTAACAGGGAACTATGGCTACACCTTC.

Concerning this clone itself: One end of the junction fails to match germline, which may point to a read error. The CDR3 DNA sequence: TGTGCCAGCAGCCCCTGGGGGGAACGAGAAAAACTGTCTTTT. Protein: CASSPWGEREKLSF. The chain employs TRBV5-5 and TRBJ1-4, with D possibly being TRBD1 (5 bases). The CDR3 totals 14 residues. Looked up from germline, CDR1 is SGHKS and CDR2 is YYEKEE (reference sequence).

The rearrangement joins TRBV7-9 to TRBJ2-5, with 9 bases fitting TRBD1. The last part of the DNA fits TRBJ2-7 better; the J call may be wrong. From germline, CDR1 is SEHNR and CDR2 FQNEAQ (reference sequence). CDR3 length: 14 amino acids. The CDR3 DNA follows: TGTGCCAGCACCGGGGACAGGGTACGGTACGAGCAGTACTTC. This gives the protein CASTGDRVRYEQYF.

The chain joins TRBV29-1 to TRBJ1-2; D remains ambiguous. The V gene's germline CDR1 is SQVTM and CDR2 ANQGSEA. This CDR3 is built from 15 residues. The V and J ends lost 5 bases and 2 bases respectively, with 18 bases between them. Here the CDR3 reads CSVPFQRGSNYGYTF. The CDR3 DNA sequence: TGCAGCGTTCCGTTCCAGCGGGGTTCAAACTATGGCTACACCTTC.

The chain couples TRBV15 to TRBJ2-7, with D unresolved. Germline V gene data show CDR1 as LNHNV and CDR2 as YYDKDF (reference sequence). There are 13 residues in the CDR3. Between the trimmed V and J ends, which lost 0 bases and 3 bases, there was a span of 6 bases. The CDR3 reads CATSRDVGYEQYF. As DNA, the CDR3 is TGTGCCACCAGCAGAGATGTCGGCTACGAGCAGTACTTC. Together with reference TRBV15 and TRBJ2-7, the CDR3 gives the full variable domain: DAMVIQNPRYQVTQFGKPVTLSCSQTLNHNVMYWYQQKSSQAPKLLFHYYDKDFNNEADTPDNFQSRRPNTSFCFLDIRSPGLGDTAMYLCATSRDVGYEQYFGPGTRLTVT.

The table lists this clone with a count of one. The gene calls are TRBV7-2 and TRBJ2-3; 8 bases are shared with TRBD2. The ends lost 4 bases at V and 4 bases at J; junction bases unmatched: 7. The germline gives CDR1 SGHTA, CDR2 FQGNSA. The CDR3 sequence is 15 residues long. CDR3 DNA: TGTGCCAGCAGCTGGACCGGGGGGGGCGCAGATACGCAGTATTTT. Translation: CASSWTGGGADTQYF. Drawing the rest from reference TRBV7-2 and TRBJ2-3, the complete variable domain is GAGVSQSPSNKVTEKGKDVELRCDPISGHTALYWYRQSLGQGLEFLIYFQGNSAPDKSGLPSDRFSAERTGGSVSTLTIQRTQQEDSAVYLCASSWTGGGADTQYFGPGTRLTVL.

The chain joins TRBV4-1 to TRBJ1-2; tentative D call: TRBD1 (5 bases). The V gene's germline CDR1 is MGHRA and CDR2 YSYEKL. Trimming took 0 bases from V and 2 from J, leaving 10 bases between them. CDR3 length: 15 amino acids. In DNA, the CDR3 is TGCGCCAGCAGCCAAGAAAGCGACAGAAACTATGGCTACACCTTC. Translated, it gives CASSQESDRNYGYTF.

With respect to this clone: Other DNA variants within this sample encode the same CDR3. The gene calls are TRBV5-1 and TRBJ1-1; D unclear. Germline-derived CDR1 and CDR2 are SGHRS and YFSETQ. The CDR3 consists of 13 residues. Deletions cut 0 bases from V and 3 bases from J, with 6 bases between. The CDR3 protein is CASSLGGDTEAFF. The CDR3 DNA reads TGCGCCAGCAGCTTGGGGGGAGACACTGAAGCTTTCTTT.

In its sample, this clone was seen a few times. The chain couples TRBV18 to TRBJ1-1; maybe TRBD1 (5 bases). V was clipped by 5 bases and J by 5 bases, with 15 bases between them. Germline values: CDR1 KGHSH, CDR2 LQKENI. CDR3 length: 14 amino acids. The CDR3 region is CASSGSSRGTEAFF. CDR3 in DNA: TGTGCCAGCTCAGGATCTTCCCGGGGGACTGAAGCTTTCTTT.

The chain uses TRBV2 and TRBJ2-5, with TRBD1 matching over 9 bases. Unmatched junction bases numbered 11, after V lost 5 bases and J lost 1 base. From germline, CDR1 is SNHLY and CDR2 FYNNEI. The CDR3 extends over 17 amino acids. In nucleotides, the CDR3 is TGTGCCAGCAGTCCTAACAGGGGGCCTCTGTCCCAAGAGACCCAGTACTTC. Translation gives CASSPNRGPLSQETQYF.

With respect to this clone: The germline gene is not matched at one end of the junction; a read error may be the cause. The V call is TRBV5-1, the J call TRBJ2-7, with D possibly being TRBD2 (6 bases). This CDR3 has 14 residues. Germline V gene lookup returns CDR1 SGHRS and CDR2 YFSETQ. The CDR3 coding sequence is TGCGCCAGCAAGGCCACCGGGAGCTCCTACGAGCAGTACTTT. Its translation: CASKATGSSYEQYF. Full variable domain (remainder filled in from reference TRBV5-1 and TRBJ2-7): KAGVTQTPRYLIKTRGQQVTLSCSPISGHRSVSWYQQTPGQGLQFLFEYFSETQRNKGNFPGRFSGRQFSNSRSEMNVSTLELGDSALYLCASKATGSSYEQYFGPGTRLTVT.

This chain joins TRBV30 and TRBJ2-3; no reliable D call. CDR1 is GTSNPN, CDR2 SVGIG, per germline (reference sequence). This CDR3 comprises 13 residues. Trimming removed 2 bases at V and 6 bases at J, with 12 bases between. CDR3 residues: CAWSKTVSDTQYF. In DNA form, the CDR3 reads TGTGCCTGGAGTAAGACTGTTTCTGATACGCAGTATTTT.

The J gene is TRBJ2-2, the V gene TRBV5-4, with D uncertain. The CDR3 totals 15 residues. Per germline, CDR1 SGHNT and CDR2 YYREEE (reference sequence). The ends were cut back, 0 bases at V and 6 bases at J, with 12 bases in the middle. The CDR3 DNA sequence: TGTGCCAGCAGCTTGGGTCTAGTTCGGGCCGGGGAGCTGTTTTTT. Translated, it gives CASSLGLVRAGELFF.

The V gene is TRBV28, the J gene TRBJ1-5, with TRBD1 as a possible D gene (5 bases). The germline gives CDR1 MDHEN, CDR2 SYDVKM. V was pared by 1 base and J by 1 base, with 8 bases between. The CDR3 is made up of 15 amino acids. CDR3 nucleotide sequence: TGTGCCAGCAGTTTATCTGCAGGGAGCAATCAGCCCCAGCATTTT. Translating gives CASSLSAGSNQPQHF.

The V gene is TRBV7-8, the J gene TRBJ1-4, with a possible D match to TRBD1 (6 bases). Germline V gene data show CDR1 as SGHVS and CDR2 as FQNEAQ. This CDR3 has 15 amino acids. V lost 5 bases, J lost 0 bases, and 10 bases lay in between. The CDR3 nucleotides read TGTGCCAGCAGCCCCAAGGGGGCAACTAATGAAAAACTGTTTTTT. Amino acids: CASSPKGATNEKLFF.

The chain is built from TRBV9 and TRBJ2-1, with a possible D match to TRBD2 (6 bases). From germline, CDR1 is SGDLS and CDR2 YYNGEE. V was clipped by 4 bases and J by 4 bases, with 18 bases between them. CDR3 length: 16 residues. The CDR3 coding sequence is TGTGCCAGCAGCCCCTCCCCCAGAGGAGGGTACAATGAGCAGTTCTTC. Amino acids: CASSPSPRGGYNEQFF.

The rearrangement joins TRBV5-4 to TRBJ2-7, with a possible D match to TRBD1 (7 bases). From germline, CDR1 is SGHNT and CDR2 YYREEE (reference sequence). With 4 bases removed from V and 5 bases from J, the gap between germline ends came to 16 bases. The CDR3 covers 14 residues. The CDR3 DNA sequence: TGTGCCAGCAGCACCAGGGGGGAGTGGGACGAGCAGTACTTC. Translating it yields CASSTRGEWDEQYF.

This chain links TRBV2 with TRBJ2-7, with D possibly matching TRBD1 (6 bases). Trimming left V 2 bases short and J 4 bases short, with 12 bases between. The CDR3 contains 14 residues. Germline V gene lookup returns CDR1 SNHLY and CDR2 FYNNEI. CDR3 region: CASSESTGRYEQYF. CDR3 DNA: TGTGCCAGCAGTGAATCAACAGGGCGGTACGAGCAGTACTTC.

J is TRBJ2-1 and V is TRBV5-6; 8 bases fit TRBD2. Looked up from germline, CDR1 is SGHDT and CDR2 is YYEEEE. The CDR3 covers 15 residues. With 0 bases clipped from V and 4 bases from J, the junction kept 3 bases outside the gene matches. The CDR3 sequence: CASSLGGRPYNEQFF. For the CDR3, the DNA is TGTGCCAGCAGCTTGGGCGGGAGGCCTTACAATGAGCAGTTCTTC.